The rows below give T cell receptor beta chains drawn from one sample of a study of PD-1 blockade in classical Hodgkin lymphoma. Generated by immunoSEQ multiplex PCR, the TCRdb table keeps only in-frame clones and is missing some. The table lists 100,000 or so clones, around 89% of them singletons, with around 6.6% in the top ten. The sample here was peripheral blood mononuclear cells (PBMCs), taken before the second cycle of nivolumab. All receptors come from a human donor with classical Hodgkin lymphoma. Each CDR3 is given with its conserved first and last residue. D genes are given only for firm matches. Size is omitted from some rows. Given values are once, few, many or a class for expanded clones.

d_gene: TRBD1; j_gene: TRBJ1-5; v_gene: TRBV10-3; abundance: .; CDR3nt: TGTGCCACAACGGGGACAGGGGGCTTGCTTAGCAATCAGCCCCAGCATTTT; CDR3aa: CATTGTGGLLSNQPQHF
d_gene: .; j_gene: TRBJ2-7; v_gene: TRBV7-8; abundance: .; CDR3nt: TGTGCCAGCAGCCAACAGGGATCCTACGAGCAGTACTTC; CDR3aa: CASSQQGSYEQYF
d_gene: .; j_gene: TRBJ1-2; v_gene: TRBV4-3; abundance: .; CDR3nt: TGCGCCAGCAGCGGGGGGGCAGATGACTATGGCTACACCTTC; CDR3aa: CASSGGADDYGYTF
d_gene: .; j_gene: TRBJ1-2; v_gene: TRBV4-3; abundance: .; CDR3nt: TGCGCCAGCAGCCAAGATATGGGGGGGGCTCATGGCTACACCTTC; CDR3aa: CASSQDMGGAHGYTF
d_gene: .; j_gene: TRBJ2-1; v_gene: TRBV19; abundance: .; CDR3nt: TGTGCCAGTAGTATGGTCGATGAGCAGTTCTTC; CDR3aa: CASSMVDEQFF
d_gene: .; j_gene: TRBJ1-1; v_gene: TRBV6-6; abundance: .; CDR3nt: TGTGCCAGCAGTTACCGGTTGAACACTGAAGCTTTCTTT; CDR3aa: CASSYRLNTEAFF
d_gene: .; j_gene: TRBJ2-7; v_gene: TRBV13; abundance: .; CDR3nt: TGTGCCAGCAGCTTTGGGGTAATCTACGAGCAGTACTTC; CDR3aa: CASSFGVIYEQYF
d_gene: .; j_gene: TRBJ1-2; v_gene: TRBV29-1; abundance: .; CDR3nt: TGCAGCGTTGAGTACATTGATGGCTACACCTTC; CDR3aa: CSVEYIDGYTF
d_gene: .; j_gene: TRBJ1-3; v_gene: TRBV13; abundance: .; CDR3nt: TGTGCCAGCAGCTTATTCCAAGGCGTCGCCCGCTCTGGAAACACCATATATTTT; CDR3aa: CASSLFQGVARSGNTIYF
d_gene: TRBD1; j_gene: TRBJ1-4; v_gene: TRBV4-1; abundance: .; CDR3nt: TGCGCCAGCAGAGATCCGGGACAGGGAAATGAAAAACTGTTTTTT; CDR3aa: CASRDPGQGNEKLFF
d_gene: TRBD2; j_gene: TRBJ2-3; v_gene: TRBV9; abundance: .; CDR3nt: TGTGCCAGCAGCATAAAGCGGGGGGGAGGGACAGATACGCAGTATTTT; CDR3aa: CASSIKRGGGTDTQYF
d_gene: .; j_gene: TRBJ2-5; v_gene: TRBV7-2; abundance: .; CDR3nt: TGTGCCAGCAGCTCTAGGGGACGGACGAACCAAGAGACCCAGTACTTC; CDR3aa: CASSSRGRTNQETQYF
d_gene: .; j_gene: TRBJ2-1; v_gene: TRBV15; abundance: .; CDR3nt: TGTGCCACCAGCAGAAGGCAGGCCGAGCCCTACAATGAGCAGTTCTTC; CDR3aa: CATSRRQAEPYNEQFF
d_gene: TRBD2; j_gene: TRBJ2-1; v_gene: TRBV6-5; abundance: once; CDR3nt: TGTGCCAGCAGCCGGGGGGGGTCTTACAATGAGCAGTTCTTC; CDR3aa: CASSRGGSYNEQFF
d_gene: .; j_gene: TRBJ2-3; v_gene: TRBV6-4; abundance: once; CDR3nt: TGTGCCAGCAGTGCCTCGACGGGGGAGGCAGATACGCAGTATTTT; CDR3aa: CASSASTGEADTQYF
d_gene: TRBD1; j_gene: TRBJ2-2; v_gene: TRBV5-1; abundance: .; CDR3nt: TGCGCCAGCAGCTTGGTGGACAGGGAGACCGGGGAGCTGTTTTTT; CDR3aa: CASSLVDRETGELFF
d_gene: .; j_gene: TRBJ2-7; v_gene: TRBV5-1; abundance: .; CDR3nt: TGCGCCAGCAGCTTGTGGCAGGAACCCTACGAGCAGTACTTC; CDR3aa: CASSLWQEPYEQYF
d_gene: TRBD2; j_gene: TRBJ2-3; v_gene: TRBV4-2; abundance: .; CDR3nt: TGTGCCAGCAGCCAAGAGGGGCGGGGGGGCACAGATACGCAGTATTTT; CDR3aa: CASSQEGRGGTDTQYF
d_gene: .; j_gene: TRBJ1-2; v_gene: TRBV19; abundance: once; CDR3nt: TGTGCCAGTAGTTCGCGTGACTATGGCTACACCTTC; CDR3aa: CASSSRDYGYTF
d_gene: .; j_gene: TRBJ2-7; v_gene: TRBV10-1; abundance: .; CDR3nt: TGCGCCAGCGACCCCGCACTTCGAGGGGCGGGAGAGCAGTACTTC; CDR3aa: CASDPALRGAGEQYF
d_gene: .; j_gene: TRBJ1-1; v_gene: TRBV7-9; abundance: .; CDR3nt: TGTGCCAGCAGCTTAGGACGGATTGAAGCTTTCTTT; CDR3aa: CASSLGRIEAFF
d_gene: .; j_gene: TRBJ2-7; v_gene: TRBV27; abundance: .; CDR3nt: TGTGCCAGCAGTTTATCCACAGGAAGCTCCTACGAGCAGTACTTC; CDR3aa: CASSLSTGSSYEQYF
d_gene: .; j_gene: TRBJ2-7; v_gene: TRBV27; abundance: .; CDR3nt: TGTGCCAGCAGTTTATCGTTCCCTCTCCTCTCCGAGCAGTACTTC; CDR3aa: CASSLSFPLLSEQYF
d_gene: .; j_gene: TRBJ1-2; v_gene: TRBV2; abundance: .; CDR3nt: TGTGCCAGCATCGACAGGATGAATGGCTACACCTTC; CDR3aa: CASIDRMNGYTF
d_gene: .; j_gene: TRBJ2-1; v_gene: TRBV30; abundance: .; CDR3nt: TGTGCCTGGAGTGTAGGCAATGAGCAGTTCTTC; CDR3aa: CAWSVGNEQFF
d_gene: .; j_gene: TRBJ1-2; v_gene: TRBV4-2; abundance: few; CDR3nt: TGTGCCAGCAGCCTTTCCGGGACTAACTATGGCTACACCTTC; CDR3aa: CASSLSGTNYGYTF
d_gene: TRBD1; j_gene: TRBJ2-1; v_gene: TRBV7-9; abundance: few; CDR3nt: TGTGCCAGCAGCTCCAAGGGACAGACGTACAATGAGCAGTTCTTC; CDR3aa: CASSSKGQTYNEQFF
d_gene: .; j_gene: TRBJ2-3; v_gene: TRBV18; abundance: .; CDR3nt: TGTGCCAGCTCACCATTGGATGTGGAAACCACAGATACGCAGTATTTT; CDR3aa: CASSPLDVETTDTQYF
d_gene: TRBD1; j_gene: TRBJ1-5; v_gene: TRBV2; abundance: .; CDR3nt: TGTGCCAGCAATGACAGGGACCTTGAGCCCCAGCATTTT; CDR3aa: CASNDRDLEPQHF
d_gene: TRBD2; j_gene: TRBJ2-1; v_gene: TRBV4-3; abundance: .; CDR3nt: TGCGCCAGCAGCCAAGATCGCCTAGCGGGCCCCGTCGATGAGCAGTTCTTC; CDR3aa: CASSQDRLAGPVDEQFF
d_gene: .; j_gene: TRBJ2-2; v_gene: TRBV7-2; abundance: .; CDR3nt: TGTGCCAGCAGCTTAAACTGGGGGGCGGTCACCGGGGAGCTGTTTTTT; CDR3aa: CASSLNWGAVTGELFF
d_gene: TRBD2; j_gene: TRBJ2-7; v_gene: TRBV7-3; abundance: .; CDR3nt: TGTGCCAGCAGCTTAACTAGCGGGGGGAGCTCCTACGAGCAGTACTTC; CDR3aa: CASSLTSGGSSYEQYF
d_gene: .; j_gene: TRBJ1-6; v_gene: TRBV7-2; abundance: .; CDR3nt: TGTGCCAGCAGCTTAGCGTTAGGGGTGGTACCCACGGATAATTCACCCCTCCACTTT; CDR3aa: CASSLALGVVPTDNSPLHF
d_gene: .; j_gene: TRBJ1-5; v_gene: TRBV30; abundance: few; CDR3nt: TGTGCCTGGAGTCATAATCGGGGAACTCAGCCCCAGCATTTT; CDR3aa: CAWSHNRGTQPQHF
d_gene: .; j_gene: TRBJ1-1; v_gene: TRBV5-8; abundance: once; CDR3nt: TGTGCCAGCAGCTTGTATCAGGGAGGGACTGAAGCTTTCTTT; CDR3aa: CASSLYQGGTEAFF
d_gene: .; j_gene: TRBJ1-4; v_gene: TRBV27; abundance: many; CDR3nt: TGTGCCAGCAGTTTCTCCTCTCCCGCGGTGGGGAAAAAACTGTTTTTT; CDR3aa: CASSFSSPAVGKKLFF
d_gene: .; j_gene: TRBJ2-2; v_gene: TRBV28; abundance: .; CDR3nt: TGTGCCAGCAGTGACATATGGGGCTCGGGTGGCGGGGAGCTGTTTTTT; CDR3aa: CASSDIWGSGGGELFF
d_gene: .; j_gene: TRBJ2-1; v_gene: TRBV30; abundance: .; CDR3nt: TGTGCCTGGAGCCCCTCCTACAATGAGCAGTTCTTC; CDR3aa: CAWSPSYNEQFF
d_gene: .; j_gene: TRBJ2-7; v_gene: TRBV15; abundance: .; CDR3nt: TGTGCCACCAGCAGAGATCGGACTTACGAGCAGTACTTC; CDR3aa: CATSRDRTYEQYF
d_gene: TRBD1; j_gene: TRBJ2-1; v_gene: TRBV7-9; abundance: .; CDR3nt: TGTGCCAGCAGTTTGACAGGGGTCGAACAGTTCTTC; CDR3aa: CASSLTGVEQFF
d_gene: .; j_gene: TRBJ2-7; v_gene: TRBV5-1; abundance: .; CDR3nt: TGCGCCAGCAGACGGGGTGGGGACTACGAGCAGTACTTC; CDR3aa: CASRRGGDYEQYF
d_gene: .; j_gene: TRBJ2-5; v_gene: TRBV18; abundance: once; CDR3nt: TGTGCCAGCTCACCACACTATCAAGAGACCCAGTACTTC; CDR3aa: CASSPHYQETQYF
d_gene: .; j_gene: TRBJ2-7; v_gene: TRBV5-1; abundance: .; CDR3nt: TGCGCCAGCAGTTCGGGGACACTACACGAGCAGTACTTC; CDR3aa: CASSSGTLHEQYF
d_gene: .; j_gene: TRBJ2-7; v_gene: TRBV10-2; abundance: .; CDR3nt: TGCGCCAGCAGCGGGGCGGAGGGGATAAGGGAGTACGAGCAGTACTTC; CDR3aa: CASSGAEGIREYEQYF
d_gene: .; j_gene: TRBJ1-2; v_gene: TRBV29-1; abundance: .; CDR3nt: TGCAGCGTTGAAGATCTTCGGAAGGGCTACACCTTC; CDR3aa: CSVEDLRKGYTF
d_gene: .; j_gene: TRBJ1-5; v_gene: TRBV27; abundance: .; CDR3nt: TGTGCCAGCAGTTGGGACGGAGGGGAGCCCCAGCATTTT; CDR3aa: CASSWDGGEPQHF